The clone carrying this T cell receptor beta chain occurred many times. The antigen remains undetermined. The CDR3 end falls 3 residues outside the read, so it is completed with the germline J gene. Trimming cost V 6 bases and J 6 bases; bases outside gene matches: 12. The CDR3 runs to 14 residues. CDR1 SQVTM and CDR2 ANQGSEA come from the germline V gene. Blood came from CVID subjects not ill and not taking immunomodulatory or immunosuppressive medication. Donors gave about 5 to 9 ml heparinized peripheral whole blood. The table came from immunoSEQ multiplex PCR; TCRdb's copy has only in-frame clones and leaves some out. The sample yields about 16,000 clones, without any singletons. This entry is derived from a study of T cell clonality in common variable immunodeficiency. Overall study results and limits: Common variable immunodeficiency TCR beta sequences reportedly had fewer deletions and N-nucleotide insertions. Compared with controls, CVID subjects had fewer shared TCRbeta clones.

V gene TRBV29-1 combines with J gene TRBJ2-3; TRBD2 aligns across 7 bases. The sequenced sample was peripheral blood mononuclear cells. The receptor was isolated from a human donor with common variable immunodeficiency. CDR3 DNA (partial): TGCAGCGTCCGGGACTACCCAGGTTGGGATACG. It encodes CSVRDYPGWDT. In full, the CDR3 is CSVRDYPGWDTQYF.